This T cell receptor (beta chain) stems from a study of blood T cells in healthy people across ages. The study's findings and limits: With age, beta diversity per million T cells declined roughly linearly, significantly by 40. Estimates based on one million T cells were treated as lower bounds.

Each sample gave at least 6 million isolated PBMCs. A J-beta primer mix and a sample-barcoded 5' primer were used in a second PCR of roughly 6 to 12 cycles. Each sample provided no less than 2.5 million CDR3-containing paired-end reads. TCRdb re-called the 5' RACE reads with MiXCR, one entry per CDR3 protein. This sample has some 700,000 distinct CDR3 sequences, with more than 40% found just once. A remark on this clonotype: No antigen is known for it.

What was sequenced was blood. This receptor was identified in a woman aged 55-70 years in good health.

The CDR3 DNA reads TGTGCCAGCAATCGGGGACTCCGGGACAGGGGCAGGGATACGCAGTATTTT. This encodes CASNRGLRDRGRDTQYF. The rearrangement joins TRBV2 to TRBJ2-3, with 10 bases identical to TRBD1. With V trimmed by 7 bases and J by 6 bases, 16 bases remained unmatched. From germline, CDR1 is SNHLY and CDR2 FYNNEI. The CDR3 loop spans 17 amino acids.